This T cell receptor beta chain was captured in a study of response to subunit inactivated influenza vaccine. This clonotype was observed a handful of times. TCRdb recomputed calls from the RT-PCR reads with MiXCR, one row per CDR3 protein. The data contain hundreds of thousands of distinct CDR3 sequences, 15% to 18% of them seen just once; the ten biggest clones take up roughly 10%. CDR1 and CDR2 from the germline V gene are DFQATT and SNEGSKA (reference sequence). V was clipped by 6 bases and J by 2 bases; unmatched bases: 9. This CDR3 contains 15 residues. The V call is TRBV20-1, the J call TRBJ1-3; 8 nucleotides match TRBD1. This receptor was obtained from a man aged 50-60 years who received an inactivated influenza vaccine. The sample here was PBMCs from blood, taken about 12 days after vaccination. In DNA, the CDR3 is TGCAGTGCAAAGACAGGGGTGGGAACTGGAAACACCATATATTTT. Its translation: CSAKTGVGTGNTIYF.